These 29 T cell receptor beta chains were all obtained from the same sample, sequenced in a study of cytomegalovirus exposure and HLA in healthy donors. A multiplex PCR was run with 60 Vbeta primers and 13 Jbeta primers. Sequencing used immunoSEQ multiplex PCR; TCRdb keeps in-frame clones, though not all of them. The repertoire holds 150,000 to 200,000 clones, with over 70% as singletons. The sequencing input was PBMCs. The source of these receptors is a woman aged 50 to 60 in good health and CMV-seropositive.

The J gene is TRBJ1-4, the V gene TRBV9, with 8 bases aligning to TRBD1. Trimming took 3 bases from V and 7 from J; bases not matched to a gene: 8. CDR1 SGDLS and CDR2 YYNGEE come from the germline V gene. This CDR3 region has 15 residues. The CDR3 DNA sequence: TGTGCCAGCAGCGCAGGACAGGGAGGCGCTGAAAAACTGTTTTTT. Translated, it gives CASSAGQGGAEKLFF. Drawing the rest from reference TRBV9 and TRBJ1-4, the complete variable domain is DSGVTQTPKHLITATGQRVTLRCSPRSGDLSVYWYQQSLDQGLQFLIQYYNGEERAKGNILERFSAQQFPDLHSELNLSSLELGDSALYFCASSAGQGGAEKLFFGSGTQLSVL.

This clone is a singleton in its sample. The chain joins TRBV5-1 to TRBJ1-4; 7 nucleotides match TRBD1. The CDR3 is 13 amino acids. In germline, CDR1 is SGHRS, CDR2 YFSETQ. J gave up 8 bases and V 1 base, and 2 bases lay outside the gene matches. The CDR3 spells CASSLQGGEKLFF. In DNA form, the CDR3 reads TGCGCCAGCAGCTTGCAGGGGGGAGAAAAACTGTTTTTT.

J is TRBJ1-2 and V is TRBV6-6; 9 bases are shared with TRBD1. V lost 5 bases to trimming and J lost 8 bases; unmatched junction nucleotides: 6. The CDR3 loop spans 13 amino acids. Germline CDR1 is MNHNY and CDR2 is SVGAGI (reference sequence). CDR3 sequence reads: CASSGDRVGGYTF. CDR3 DNA: TGTGCCAGCAGTGGGGACAGGGTGGGGGGCTACACCTTC.

The chain uses TRBV7-9 and TRBJ1-5; the D gene is possibly TRBD1 (6 bases). This CDR3 has 14 residues. Per germline, CDR1 SEHNR and CDR2 FQNEAQ (reference sequence). V was clipped by 2 bases and J by 4 bases, with 9 bases between them. CDR3: CASSLSGANQPQHF. CDR3 DNA: TGTGCCAGCAGCTTATCAGGGGCAAATCAGCCCCAGCATTTT.

The rearrangement joins TRBV15 to TRBJ1-3; D may be TRBD1 (5 bases). Germline lookup yields CDR1 LNHNV and CDR2 YYDKDF (reference sequence). CDR3 length: 16 amino acids. The V end lost 0 bases, the J end lost 2 bases, and 11 bases lay between the germline ends. The CDR3 protein is CATSRDVQAAGNTIYF. The CDR3 region has the DNA TGTGCCACCAGCAGAGACGTACAGGCGGCTGGAAACACCATATATTTT.

The chain combines TRBV5-1 with TRBJ2-2; D is perhaps TRBD1 (6 bases). The V gene's germline CDR1 is SGHRS and CDR2 YFSETQ. The CDR3 is 15 amino acids. V lost 4 bases to trimming and J lost 0 bases, with 10 bases between them. The CDR3 is CASSRDTTNTGELFF. CDR3 DNA: TGCGCCAGCAGCCGGGACACCACGAACACCGGGGAGCTGTTTTTT.

V gene TRBV4-3 combines with J gene TRBJ2-5; 11 bases line up with TRBD1. CDR3 length: 16 amino acids. Trimming took 0 bases from V and 4 from J; bases not matched to a gene: 4. Germline lookup yields CDR1 LGHNA and CDR2 YSLEER. The DNA of the CDR3 is TGCGCCAGCAGCCAAGATTCGGGACAGGGGGTAGAGACCCAGTACTTC. It is translated as CASSQDSGQGVETQYF.

This rearrangement joins TRBV6-5 to TRBJ2-1, with D perhaps TRBD1 (5 bases). The CDR3 runs 15 residues. The germline CDR1 and CDR2 sequences are MNHEY and SVGAGI. V lost 2 bases, J lost 4 bases, and 12 bases lay in between. The CDR3 loop reads CASSYGASSYNEQFF. DNA of the CDR3: TGTGCCAGCAGTTACGGGGCTTCATCTTACAATGAGCAGTTCTTC.

The chain uses TRBV2 and TRBJ1-2; 7 bases are a match to TRBD1. Looked up from germline, CDR1 is SNHLY and CDR2 is FYNNEI. Trimming at V came to 9 bases and at J to 6 bases, leaving 7 bases not matched to a gene. The CDR3 extends over 12 amino acids. CDR3 protein: CASSYTGDGYTF. CDR3 nucleotide sequence: TGTGCCAGTTCTTATACAGGGGATGGCTACACCTTC. Full variable domain (remainder filled in from reference TRBV2 and TRBJ1-2): EPEVTQTPSHQVTQMGQEVILRCVPISNHLYFYWYRQILGQKVEFLVSFYNNEISEKSEIFDDQFSVERPDGSNFTLKIRSTKLEDSAMYFCASSYTGDGYTFGSGTRLTVV.

The CDR3 nucleotides are TGTGCCAGCAGCTTTGGAACGGGAGATACGCAGTATTTT. Translating gives CASSFGTGDTQYF. The V gene is TRBV5-5, the J gene TRBJ2-3; unclear D gene. Germline values: CDR1 SGHKS, CDR2 YYEKEE (reference sequence). The V and J ends lost 2 bases and 5 bases respectively, with 9 bases between them. The CDR3 runs 13 residues. Based on the CDR3 plus reference TRBV5-5 and TRBJ2-3, the full variable domain is DAGVTQSPTHLIKTRGQQVTLRCSPISGHKSVSWYQQVLGQGPQFIFQYYEKEERGRGNFPDRFSARQFPNYSSELNVNALLLGDSALYLCASSFGTGDTQYFGPGTRLTVL.

The chain couples TRBV7-9 to TRBJ2-7, with D possibly being TRBD1 (5 bases). Trimming cost V 5 bases and J 7 bases, with 12 bases left between them. CDR1 SEHNR and CDR2 FQNEAQ come from the germline V gene (reference sequence). The CDR3 runs to 12 residues. CDR3 region: CASSAGPKEQYF. The CDR3 nucleotides are TGTGCCAGCAGCGCAGGGCCGAAGGAGCAGTACTTC.

The chain's CDR3 is CAISDSNRGRNTEAFF. Here the CDR3 DNA reads TGTGCCATCAGTGATTCTAACAGGGGTCGGAACACTGAAGCTTTCTTT. The rearrangement links TRBV10-3 to TRBJ1-1; 7 bases align to TRBD1. V shed 3 bases, J shed 1 base, and the junction held 8 bases outside the gene matches. Germline V gene lookup returns CDR1 ENHRY and CDR2 SYGVKD. This CDR3 comprises 16 residues.

The chain carries TRBV19 and TRBJ2-7; 8 bases fit TRBD2. Germline values: CDR1 LNHDA, CDR2 SQIVND (reference sequence). The CDR3 is made up of 13 amino acids. The ends lost 3 bases at V and 5 bases at J; junction bases unmatched: 3. CDR3 sequence: CASSIGTRDEQYF. The CDR3 DNA sequence: TGTGCCAGTAGTATTGGGACTAGAGACGAGCAGTACTTC.

The chain has TRBV19 and TRBJ1-3, with TRBD1 matching 8 bases. Germline V gives CDR1 LNHDA, CDR2 SQIVND (reference sequence). The CDR3 sequence is 16 residues long. Unmatched junction bases numbered 6, after V lost 5 bases and J lost 0 bases. CDR3 DNA sequence: TGTGCCAGTAGTCACGACAGGGGAGGCTCTGGAAACACCATATATTTT. Its protein is CASSHDRGGSGNTIYF.

The chain combines TRBV5-1 with TRBJ1-1; 7 nucleotides align to TRBD1. Germline-derived CDR1 and CDR2 are SGHRS and YFSETQ. The CDR3 covers 18 residues. Trimming removed 3 bases from V and 0 bases from J; junction bases left unmatched: 14. CDR3 nucleotide sequence: TGCGCCAGCAGCTGGGCCCCTCGCGGCACAGGGGTGAACACTGAAGCTTTCTTT. It translates to CASSWAPRGTGVNTEAFF.

The chain employs TRBV19 and TRBJ1-6; no firm D call. V shed 5 bases and J shed 0 bases, with 14 bases lying between them. Germline V gene lookup returns CDR1 LNHDA and CDR2 SQIVND (reference sequence). This CDR3 is 17 amino acids long. CDR3: CASSPLQMSSYNSPLHF. CDR3 in DNA: TGTGCCAGTAGTCCCCTTCAAATGAGCTCCTATAATTCACCCCTCCACTTT. The full variable domain, rest sourced from reference TRBV19 and TRBJ1-6, is DGGITQSPKYLFRKEGQNVTLSCEQNLNHDAMYWYRQDPGQGLRLIYYSQIVNDFQKGDIAEGYSVSREKKESFPLTVTSAQKNPTAFYLCASSPLQMSSYNSPLHFGNGTRLTVT.

In its sample, this clone was seen once. The chain joins TRBV19 to TRBJ2-5, with a tentative D call TRBD1 (6 bases). The CDR3 runs 13 residues. The germline V gene encodes CDR1 LNHDA and CDR2 SQIVND (reference sequence). V lost 5 bases and J lost 2, with 9 bases in between. CDR3 nucleotides: TGTGCCAGTAGTTCGGACAGACAAGAGACCCAGTACTTC. This codes for CASSSDRQETQYF. Using reference TRBV19 and TRBJ2-5 for the parts outside the CDR3, the full variable domain is DGGITQSPKYLFRKEGQNVTLSCEQNLNHDAMYWYRQDPGQGLRLIYYSQIVNDFQKGDIAEGYSVSREKKESFPLTVTSAQKNPTAFYLCASSSDRQETQYFGPGTRLLVL.

This clone has a handful of counts. The chain links TRBV18 to TRBJ1-1; 7 bases map to TRBD1. CDR3 length equals 16 residues. Germline V gene data show CDR1 as KGHSH and CDR2 as LQKENI. V was pared by 6 bases and J by 1 base, with 11 bases of the junction left unmatched. The CDR3 region is CASSPAPGQKNTEAFF. The CDR3 DNA sequence: TGTGCCAGCTCCCCTGCCCCGGGACAGAAGAACACTGAAGCTTTCTTT.

The chain couples TRBV7-2 to TRBJ2-3, with a tentative D call TRBD2 (6 bases). V was trimmed by 4 bases and J by 11 bases, leaving 13 bases between them. The germline gives CDR1 SGHTA, CDR2 FQGNSA. The CDR3 loop spans 12 amino acids. The CDR3 is CASSSVAGGQYF. CDR3 in DNA: TGTGCCAGCAGCTCCGTAGCCGGGGGGCAGTATTTT.

The V call is TRBV2, the J call TRBJ2-5; 11 positions match TRBD1. V gave up 11 bases and J gave up 7 bases; unmatched junction bases: 3. The CDR3 has 11 amino acids. From germline, CDR1 is SNHLY and CDR2 FYNNEI. The CDR3 loop is CAGGTGGTQYF. The CDR3, as DNA: TGTGCCGGGGGGACAGGGGGGACCCAGTACTTC.

This clone was picked up one time. The rearrangement uses TRBV18 and TRBJ1-2; TRBD1 might be the D (5 bases). Per the germline V gene, CDR1 is KGHSH and CDR2 is LQKENI. V was cut by 3 bases and J by 6 bases, with 23 bases left in between. The CDR3 runs 17 residues. CDR3 DNA: TGTGCCAGCTCACCGCGACCAGACAGACCGTTCGTGGATGGCTACACCTTC. Its protein is CASSPRPDRPFVDGYTF.

In the case of this clone: Other DNA sequences from this sample encode an identical CDR3 as well. The chain combines TRBV10-3 with TRBJ2-7, with 8 bases fitting TRBD1. The CDR3 is 16 amino acids. Germline V gene sequence: CDR1 ENHRY, CDR2 SYGVKD. The V segment lost 0 bases and the J segment 4 bases; nucleotides outside the gene matches: 8. CDR3 in amino acids: CAISESPGQGAYEQYF. In nucleotides, the CDR3 is TGTGCCATCAGTGAGTCCCCGGGGCAGGGGGCATACGAGCAGTACTTC.

This clone showed up just a few times. J is TRBJ1-2 and V is TRBV18, with 8 bases matching TRBD1. This CDR3 has 14 residues. Looked up from germline, CDR1 is KGHSH and CDR2 is LQKENI. V lost 2 bases and J lost 8; bases outside the gene matches: 7. CDR3 in amino acids: CASSPMDRAKGYTF. Written as DNA, the CDR3 is TGTGCCAGCTCACCAATGGACAGGGCGAAGGGCTACACCTTC.

The chain has TRBV6-1 and TRBJ1-1, with D perhaps matching TRBD1 (6 bases). Germline CDR1 MNHNS, CDR2 SASEGT. Between the trimmed V and J ends, which lost 6 bases and 2 bases, there was a span of 16 bases. The CDR3 contains 15 residues. The CDR3 here is CASRVIQGVNTEAFF. CDR3 bases: TGTGCCAGCAGGGTAATACAGGGCGTAAACACTGAAGCTTTCTTT.

This chain connects TRBV6-5 to TRBJ1-1, with D tentatively TRBD1 (5 bases). Trimming removed 6 bases at V and 1 base at J, with 15 bases between. Germline V gene data show CDR1 as MNHEY and CDR2 as SVGAGI. The CDR3 has 15 residues. The CDR3 DNA reads TGTGCCAGCAGCACCTCGGGGAGGGGGAACACTGAAGCTTTCTTT. Its translation is CASSTSGRGNTEAFF.

In regard to this clone: At one boundary the junction diverges from the germline segment, which might be a read error. The chain joins TRBV7-7 to TRBJ2-2; D perhaps matches TRBD2 (5 bases). The CDR3 has 14 residues. Per germline, CDR1 SSHAT and CDR2 FNYEAQ (reference sequence). The chain's CDR3 is CASSLERDTGELFF. Here the CDR3 DNA reads TGTGCTAGCAGCTTAGAGAGGGATACCGGGGAGCTGTTTTTT.

This chain joins TRBV11-2 and TRBJ2-5, with 8 bases aligning to TRBD1. J gave up 4 bases and V 4 bases, and 5 bases lay outside the gene matches. CDR1 is SGHAT, CDR2 FQNNGV, per germline. This CDR3 is built from 14 residues. The CDR3 bases are TGTGCCAGCAGCTCGGACAGGGCAGGAGAGACCCAGTACTTC. It is translated as CASSSDRAGETQYF.

This clone was picked up a small number of times. The chain combines TRBV29-1 with TRBJ2-7; 7 nucleotides align to TRBD2. Germline values: CDR1 SQVTM, CDR2 ANQGSEA. V was pared by 7 bases and J by 2 bases, with 2 bases of the junction left unmatched. The CDR3 has 11 amino acids. The CDR3 sequence is CSAGTTYEQYF. The CDR3 region has the DNA TGCAGCGCTGGGACTACCTACGAGCAGTACTTC.

This chain uses TRBV9 with TRBJ2-1; D gene uncertain. Germline CDR1 is SGDLS and CDR2 is YYNGEE. With 0 bases removed from V and 4 bases from J, the gap between germline ends came to 8 bases. The CDR3 is made up of 14 amino acids. The CDR3 sequence: CASSVGMTYNEQFF. CDR3 DNA sequence: TGTGCCAGCAGCGTAGGGATGACTTACAATGAGCAGTTCTTC.